A single sample is the source of the 32 T cell receptor beta chains below, sequenced in a study of blood T cell repertoires in COVID-19. Using immunoSEQ multiplex PCR, the repertoire was profiled, and TCRdb retains in-frame clones only, with some absent. The repertoire includes fewer than 500,000 clones, roughly nine tenths of them detected once, and nearly 2% sits in the top ten. Sequenced: PBMCs or T cells enriched from blood (not recorded which). The receptors stem from a woman younger than 35 with acute COVID-19.

This rearrangement joins TRBV6-6 to TRBJ2-5, with D tentatively TRBD1 (5 bases). With 2 bases removed from V and 4 bases from J, the gap between germline ends came to 11 bases. Germline assignment: CDR1 MNHNY and CDR2 SVGAGI (reference sequence). CDR3 length equals 14 residues. DNA of the CDR3: TGTGCCAGCAGTTACCCCCAGGGTGGAGAGACCCAGTACTTC. It encodes CASSYPQGGETQYF.

This sequence joins TRBV5-8 and TRBJ1-3; D is uncertain. This CDR3 contains 14 residues. CDR1 SGHTS and CDR2 YDEGEE come from the germline V gene. V was clipped by 3 bases and J by 0 bases, with 7 bases between them. The CDR3 loop reads CASSSDYSGNTIYF. The CDR3 DNA follows: TGTGCCAGCAGCTCCGACTACTCTGGAAACACCATATATTTT.

The genes are TRBV29-1 and TRBJ2-1; weak D call: TRBD1 (5 bases). This CDR3 spans 14 amino acids. With 2 bases removed from V and 0 bases from J, the gap between germline ends came to 8 bases. Germline V gives CDR1 SQVTM, CDR2 ANQGSEA. Written as DNA, the CDR3 is TGCAGCGTTGAAAGGGGAAGCTCCTACAATGAGCAGTTCTTC. Translated: CSVERGSSYNEQFF.

The gene calls are TRBV4-1 and TRBJ1-5; D is undetermined. V lost 1 base and J 6 bases, leaving 7 bases between the germline ends. Germline CDR1 and CDR2: MGHRA and YSYEKL. The CDR3 extends over 13 amino acids. The CDR3 DNA sequence: TGCGCCAGCAGCCAAGTGAACGGTCAGCCCCAGCATTTT. Translation gives CASSQVNGQPQHF.

V usage is TRBV7-8 and J usage is TRBJ1-2; TRBD1 agrees at 10 bases. CDR3 size: 14 residues. Germline V gene lookup returns CDR1 SGHVS and CDR2 FQNEAQ. V dropped 4 bases and J dropped 7; count of bases not matched to a gene: 6. CDR3 DNA sequence: TGTGCCAGCAGCTCGACCGGGACAGGGGTTGGCTACACCTTC. Amino acid sequence: CASSSTGTGVGYTF.

The genes are TRBV27 and TRBJ2-7, with D tentatively TRBD2 (6 bases). CDR3 size: 14 residues. V lost 3 bases, J lost 4 bases, and 13 bases lay in between. Germline V gene data show CDR1 as MNHEY and CDR2 as SMNVEV (reference sequence). In nucleotides, the CDR3 is TGTGCCAGCAGTTTCAGGTCTAGCGCATACGAGCAGTACTTC. Amino acids: CASSFRSSAYEQYF.

This sequence joins TRBV2 and TRBJ2-3, with 11 nucleotides matching TRBD2. There are 16 residues in the CDR3. V trimming: 2 bases; J trimming: 5 bases; junction bases outside the gene matches: 6. Germline V gives CDR1 SNHLY, CDR2 FYNNEI. CDR3 DNA sequence: TGTGCCAGCAGTGAATTAGCGGGAGGGCCGATAGATACGCAGTATTTT. This encodes CASSELAGGPIDTQYF.

This chain links TRBV5-4 with TRBJ1-6; 8 nucleotides agree with TRBD1. The trim removed 5 bases at V and 3 bases at J, leaving 7 bases unmatched. From germline, CDR1 is SGHNT and CDR2 YYREEE (reference sequence). CDR3 length: 16 amino acids. CDR3 sequence reads: CASSNTGTGYNSPLHF. As DNA, the CDR3 is TGTGCCAGCAGTAACACCGGGACAGGCTATAATTCACCCCTCCACTTT.

J is TRBJ2-5 and V is TRBV12-3 or TRBV12-4; perhaps TRBD1 as D (5 bases). V was pared by 3 bases and J by 4 bases, with 9 bases between. The CDR3 loop spans 13 amino acids. The CDR3 sequence: CASSFWGTETQYF. Here the CDR3 DNA reads TGTGCCAGCAGTTTTTGGGGCACAGAGACCCAGTACTTC.

This chain joins TRBV7-8 and TRBJ1-6, with D perhaps TRBD1 (6 bases). CDR1 is SGHVS and CDR2 is FQNEAQ in the germline V gene. V lost 5 bases to trimming and J lost 2 bases, with 16 bases between them. This CDR3 has 17 amino acids. CDR3 DNA: TGTGCCAGCAGCCTCAACAGGGTTTTGGCCTATAATTCACCCCTCCACTTT. It specifies CASSLNRVLAYNSPLHF.

In this sample, this clone turned up a few times. The chain uses TRBV7-2 and TRBJ2-7; weak D call: TRBD1 (5 bases). The length of the CDR3 is 13 residues. The germline CDR1 and CDR2 sequences are SGHTA and FQGNSA. V lost 5 bases, J lost 1 base, and 9 bases lay in between. CDR3 bases: TGTGCCAGCAGCCATCAGGGATCCTACGAGCAGTACTTC. This sequence encodes CASSHQGSYEQYF.

This clone has just a few counts. This rearrangement joins TRBV19 to TRBJ1-1, with 9 bases that match TRBD1. The germline V gene has CDR1 LNHDA and CDR2 SQIVND (reference sequence). This CDR3 comprises 14 residues. The V gene end was trimmed by 7 bases and the J gene end by 1 base; junction bases not matched to a gene: 4. Written as DNA, the CDR3 is TGTGCCAGTAATAACAGGGGGCAGAACACTGAAGCTTTCTTT. Amino acid sequence: CASNNRGQNTEAFF.

The chain couples TRBV10-1 to TRBJ2-3; D call uncertain. This CDR3 has 13 amino acids. Germline CDR1 reads WNHNN; CDR2 reads SYGVQD (reference sequence). Trimming cost V 8 bases and J 3 bases, with 12 bases left between them. The DNA for the CDR3 is TGCGCCAGCTCCCCCGACTCAACAGATACGCAGTATTTT. Its protein is CASSPDSTDTQYF.

In the case of this clone: It is likely a read error, because the conserved phenylalanine at the end of the CDR3 is missing. The limits of the CDR3 on the DNA are not certain, so only TCRdb's listed CDR3 is given. The chain links TRBV28 to TRBJ1-1; TRBD1 is taken as the D call from the table, unchecked against the DNA. A total of 12 residues make up the CDR3, ends included. CDR1 MDHEN and CDR2 SYDVKM come from the germline V gene. The CDR3 loop is CASSQPPGQGKL.

J is TRBJ2-1 and V is TRBV6-5, with TRBD1 as a possible D gene (6 bases). This CDR3 has 15 residues. Germline values: CDR1 MNHEY, CDR2 SVGAGI. V lost 2 bases to trimming and J lost 7 bases, with 15 bases between them. CDR3 amino acids: CASSYRQAKGNEQFF. In DNA, the CDR3 is TGTGCCAGCAGTTACAGACAGGCGAAGGGGAATGAGCAGTTCTTC.

The chain has TRBV10-3 and TRBJ2-1; 10 bases match TRBD2. The germline V gene has CDR1 ENHRY and CDR2 SYGVKD. V lost 7 bases, J lost 4 bases, and 4 bases stayed unmatched. This CDR3 has 14 amino acids. CDR3 bases: TGTGCCATCAATAGCGGGGGGCAATACAATGAGCAGTTCTTC. The encoded protein is CAINSGGQYNEQFF.

V gene TRBV7-9 combines with J gene TRBJ2-7, with D uncertain. From germline, CDR1 is SEHNR and CDR2 FQNEAQ (reference sequence). Trimming took 0 bases from V and 5 from J, leaving 11 bases between them. The CDR3 contains 14 residues. CDR3 nucleotide sequence: TGTGCCAGCAGCTTAGCTCAGGAATCCCACGAGCAGTACTTC. The encoded protein is CASSLAQESHEQYF.

The chain has TRBV19 and TRBJ1-5; D is possibly TRBD1 (5 bases). The CDR3 has 13 amino acids. The ends were cut back, 8 bases at V and 6 bases at J, with 14 bases in the middle. Germline loops: CDR1 LNHDA, CDR2 SQIVND (reference sequence). The CDR3 spells CASSQGYSQPQHF. DNA for the CDR3: TGTGCCAGTTCGCAGGGTTACAGTCAGCCCCAGCATTTT.

V and J are TRBV19 and TRBJ2-5; 7 nucleotides line up with TRBD2. The V gene end was trimmed by 7 bases and the J gene end by 5 bases; junction bases not matched to a gene: 7. The V gene's germline CDR1 is LNHDA and CDR2 SQIVND (reference sequence). This CDR3 has 13 residues. In DNA, the CDR3 is TGTGCCAGTAACCGGGGGAGGGATGAGACCCAGTACTTC. Protein product: CASNRGRDETQYF.

The J gene is TRBJ2-1, the V gene TRBV6-2 or TRBV6-3, with 7 positions matching TRBD2. The CDR3 totals 16 residues. Trimming cost V 6 bases and J 1 base; bases outside gene matches: 9. CDR1 and CDR2 (germline): MNHEY, SVGEGT. CDR3 protein: CASSSGTTLSYNEQFF. The CDR3 nucleotides are TGTGCCAGCAGCTCTGGGACTACCCTTTCCTACAATGAGCAGTTCTTC.

The gene calls are TRBV4-1 and TRBJ1-1, with D possibly matching TRBD1 (5 bases). V lost 0 bases to trimming and J lost 1 base, with 9 bases between them. This CDR3 has 15 amino acids. From germline, CDR1 is MGHRA and CDR2 YSYEKL. CDR3 coding DNA: TGCGCCAGCAGCCAAGATTATCAGGGGAACACTGAAGCTTTCTTT. It translates to CASSQDYQGNTEAFF.

The gene calls are TRBV2 and TRBJ2-7, with a weak D call TRBD2 (7 bases). This CDR3 comprises 12 residues. Germline values: CDR1 SNHLY, CDR2 FYNNEI. Trimming took 6 bases from V and 9 from J, leaving 15 bases between them. The CDR3 region is CASRGGGPGQYF. The CDR3 coding sequence is TGTGCCAGCAGAGGGGGGGGACCCGGGCAGTACTTC.

The chain couples TRBV9 to TRBJ1-3, with unresolved D. V lost 3 bases to trimming and J lost 0 bases, with 7 bases between them. The CDR3 runs to 14 residues. Germline values: CDR1 SGDLS, CDR2 YYNGEE. CDR3 bases: TGTGCCAGCAGCGGGGAGAGCTCTGGAAACACCATATATTTT. Its protein is CASSGESSGNTIYF.

The rearrangement uses TRBV18 and TRBJ2-7; weak D call: TRBD1 (6 bases). The CDR3 has 17 amino acids. V was shortened by 3 bases and J by 2 bases, with 20 bases between the two germline ends. CDR1 KGHSH and CDR2 LQKENI come from the germline V gene. The CDR3 here is CASSPTGTFTGPYEQYF. CDR3 sequence (DNA): TGTGCCAGCTCACCGACTGGGACATTCACGGGTCCCTACGAGCAGTACTTC. The full variable domain, completed using reference TRBV18 and TRBJ2-7, is NAGVMQNPRHLVRRRGQEARLRCSPMKGHSHVYWYRQLPEEGLKFMVYLQKENIIDESGMPKERFSAEFPKEGPSILRIQQVVRGDSAAYFCASSPTGTFTGPYEQYFGPGTRLTVT.

This sequence joins TRBV7-9 and TRBJ2-1; weak D call: TRBD1 (5 bases). There are 15 residues in the CDR3. V was trimmed by 7 bases and J by 3 bases, leaving 16 bases between them. The germline gives CDR1 SEHNR, CDR2 FQNEAQ (reference sequence). The CDR3 DNA follows: TGTGCCAGCAAAAATCCAGGGTTTGACTACAATGAGCAGTTCTTC. Translated: CASKNPGFDYNEQFF.

The chain carries TRBV9 and TRBJ2-6; 15 nucleotides line up with TRBD2. CDR3 length: 21 amino acids. V shed 5 bases, J shed 0 bases, and the junction held 12 bases outside the gene matches. Germline assignment: CDR1 SGDLS and CDR2 YYNGEE. The CDR3 loop is CASSRLGLAGGIDSGANVLTF. The CDR3 nucleotides read TGTGCCAGCAGTCGACTCGGACTAGCGGGAGGGATAGACTCTGGGGCCAACGTCCTGACTTTC.

This rearrangement joins TRBV9 to TRBJ2-2; possible D gene TRBD2, 5 bases. Trimming stripped 1 base from V and 1 base from J, with 5 bases between. The CDR3 length is 14 residues. The germline V gene encodes CDR1 SGDLS and CDR2 YYNGEE. CDR3 residues: CASSVRGNTGELFF. In nucleotides, the CDR3 is TGTGCCAGCAGCGTACGGGGGAACACCGGGGAGCTGTTTTTT.

The rearrangement links TRBV2 to TRBJ1-4; unclear D gene. Germline loops: CDR1 SNHLY, CDR2 FYNNEI. The CDR3 has 13 residues. V gave up 8 bases and J gave up 4 bases, with 11 bases separating them. For the CDR3, the DNA is TGTGCCAGCCTTAGGCGGATTAATGAAAAACTGTTTTTT. Protein: CASLRRINEKLFF.

The chain recombines TRBV19 with TRBJ1-1; 8 nucleotides align to TRBD1. The ends lost 3 bases at V and 7 bases at J; junction bases unmatched: 4. CDR1 and CDR2 from the germline V gene are LNHDA and SQIVND (reference sequence). The CDR3 is 13 amino acids. The CDR3 DNA is TGTGCCAGTAGTATCAACAGGGGGGTTGAAGCTTTCTTT. Encoded protein: CASSINRGVEAFF.

The rearrangement links TRBV5-1 to TRBJ2-2; TRBD2 agrees at 14 bases. Germline CDR1 is SGHRS and CDR2 is YFSETQ. This CDR3 has 17 residues. V trimming: 4 bases; J trimming: 6 bases; junction bases outside the gene matches: 8. CDR3 sequence: CASSTGLAGGVPGELFF. CDR3 nucleotides: TGCGCCAGCAGCACAGGACTAGCGGGAGGAGTACCCGGGGAGCTGTTTTTT.

This clone has just one count. This chain connects TRBV4-2 to TRBJ2-3, with D unclear. This CDR3 region has 17 residues. The germline V gene encodes CDR1 LGHNA and CDR2 YNFKEQ. With 0 bases removed from V and 0 bases from J, the gap between germline ends came to 13 bases. The CDR3 DNA reads as TGTGCCAGCAGCCAAGATCGAAACAGCCCTAGCACAGATACGCAGTATTTT. Translating gives CASSQDRNSPSTDTQYF.

The rearrangement uses TRBV6-5 and TRBJ1-2; D may be TRBD1 (6 bases). The CDR3 covers 15 residues. V shed 2 bases and J shed 5 bases, with 15 bases lying between them. Germline V gene data show CDR1 as MNHEY and CDR2 as SVGAGI. CDR3 DNA sequence: TGTGCCAGCAGTTACCTCCGGGACAAAACATATGGCTACACCTTC. It codes for CASSYLRDKTYGYTF.